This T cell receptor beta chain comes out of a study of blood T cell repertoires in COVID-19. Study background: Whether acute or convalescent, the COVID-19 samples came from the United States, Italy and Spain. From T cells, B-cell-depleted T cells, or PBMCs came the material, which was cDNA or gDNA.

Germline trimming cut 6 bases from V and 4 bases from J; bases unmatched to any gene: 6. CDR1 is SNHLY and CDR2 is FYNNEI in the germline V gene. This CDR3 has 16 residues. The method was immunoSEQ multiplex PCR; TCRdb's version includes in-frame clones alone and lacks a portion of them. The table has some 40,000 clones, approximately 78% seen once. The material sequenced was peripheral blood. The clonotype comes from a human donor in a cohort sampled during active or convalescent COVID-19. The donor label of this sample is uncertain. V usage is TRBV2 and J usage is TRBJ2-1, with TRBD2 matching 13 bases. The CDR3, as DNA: TGTGCCAGCAGCGGACGGACTAGCGGGAGTTACAATGAGCAGTTCTTC. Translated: CASSGRTSGSYNEQFF.